Listed here are 26 T cell receptor beta chains from one sample, sequenced in a study of tumor-infiltrating lymphocytes in primary liver carcinoma. cDNA specific to TCR beta was made from 450 to 650 ng of total RNA, with a constant-region primer employed for priming. Nested multiplex PCR, run for three rounds with slightly modified ARM-PCR, yielded TCR beta libraries. Use of TRBV1-TRBV30 forward primers with a C-beta reverse primer characterized the first two PCR rounds, which lasted about 9 cycles each. TCRdb independently ran MiXCR on the multiplex PCR reads; one entry per CDR3 protein. Of approximately 300,000 distinct CDR3 sequences detected, over 55% appear once; the ten largest clones hold roughly 9%. Extraction also yielded germline DNA, while blood RNA was obtained from unsorted whole blood. Sequenced sample: peripheral blood. The receptors here all came from a man aged 35-49 years with primary liver carcinoma and hepatitis B virus infection.

On this clonotype itself: Lacking the conserved final phenylalanine or tryptophan, this CDR3 likely reflects a read error. V usage is TRBV11-2 and J usage is TRBJ2-2; a possible D gene is TRBD1 (6 bases). Germline V gene data show CDR1 as SGHAT and CDR2 as FQNNGV. The length of the CDR3 is 16 residues. The CDR3 spells CASSLERGSDTGELFS. As DNA, the CDR3 is TGTGCCAGTAGCTTAGAGAGGGGGTCGGACACCGGGGAGCTGTTTTCT.

This clonotype was counted ten times or more. CDR3 nucleotides: TGTGCCAGCAGCTTAGTGCGGACTAACACCGGGGAGCTGTTTTTT. As protein: CASSLVRTNTGELFF. V and J are TRBV11-2 and TRBJ2-2; possible D gene TRBD2, 5 bases. The V gene's germline CDR1 is SGHAT and CDR2 FQNNGV. There are 15 residues in the CDR3. With 1 base removed from V and 2 bases from J, the gap between germline ends came to 8 bases.

As regards this clonotype: A read error is possible here, since a much larger clone lies one base away. The chain joins TRBV4-2 to TRBJ2-7, with D possibly being TRBD1 or TRBD2 (6 bases each). This CDR3 has 15 residues. CDR1 is LGHNA and CDR2 is YNFKEQ in the germline V gene. CDR3 sequence reads: CAGSPGGGTTYEQYF. CDR3 in DNA: TGTGCCGGCAGCCCCGGGGGCGGGACAACCTACGAGCAGTACTTC.

Concerning this clonotype: A much larger clone sits a single nucleotide away, making a read error possible. CDR3 loop: CASRDCTGTNQPQHF. The CDR3 nucleotides are TGTGCCAGCAGGGACTGTACAGGGACCAATCAGCCCCAGCATTTT. The chain combines TRBV6-1 with TRBJ1-5, with a tentative D call TRBD1 (6 bases). Germline CDR1 MNHNS, CDR2 SASEGT. Trimming removed 6 bases from V and 3 bases from J, with 15 bases in between. This CDR3 is 15 amino acids long.

About this clonotype itself: A read error is possible here, since a much larger clone lies one base away. This chain connects TRBV12-3 or TRBV12-4 to TRBJ1-5; D unresolved. The CDR3 totals 14 residues. CDR3 amino acids: CASSLRALNQHQHF. In DNA, the CDR3 is TGTGCCAGCAGTTTGCGAGCACTCAATCAGCACCAGCATTTT.

The chain recombines TRBV24-1 with TRBJ2-3, with no clear D. CDR1 is KGHDR, CDR2 SFDVKD, per germline. The CDR3 extends over 12 amino acids. Trimming removed 6 bases at V and 5 bases at J, with 8 bases between. CDR3 residues: CATSNVRDTQYF. The CDR3 DNA reads TGTGCCACCAGTAATGTTAGAGATACGCAGTATTTT.

As concerns this clonotype: This may be a read error: a much more frequent sequence differs by one nucleotide. The chain links TRBV10-3 to TRBJ2-7; D unclear. The V end was cut by 8 bases, the J end by 10 bases, with 18 bases between. Germline CDR1 and CDR2: ENHRY and SYGVKD. This CDR3 spans 12 amino acids. CDR3 region: CAISAASADQYF. The CDR3, as DNA: TGTGCCATCTCTGCTGCCTCGGCAGACCAGTACTTC.

The sample holds one count of this clonotype. Since a much larger clone is just one base distant, this may be a read error. The gene calls are TRBV7-8 and TRBJ2-1, with D unresolved. Germline V gene sequence: CDR1 SGHVS, CDR2 FQNEAQ. The CDR3 has 16 amino acids. CDR3 protein: CTSSLASGSSFGEQFF. Written as DNA, the CDR3 is TGTACCAGCAGCTTAGCCTCGGGTAGCTCATTCGGTGAGCAGTTCTTC. Filled out from reference TRBV7-8 and TRBJ2-1, the complete variable domain reads GAGVSQSPRYKVAKRGQDVALRCDPISGHVSLFWYQQALGQGPEFLTYFQNEAQLDKSGLPSDRFFAERPEGSVSTLKIQRTQQEDSAVYLCTSSLASGSSFGEQFFGPGTRLTVL.

The gene calls are TRBV10-2 and TRBJ2-7, with 7 bases lining up with TRBD1. The CDR3 is made up of 15 amino acids. Germline V gene sequence: CDR1 WSHSY, CDR2 SAAADI. V was clipped by 6 bases and J by 2 bases; unmatched bases: 10. CDR3 sequence: CASSHTGDIAYEQYF. The CDR3 DNA reads as TGCGCCAGCAGCCACACAGGGGACATCGCCTACGAGCAGTACTTC.

A word on this clonotype: No conserved phenylalanine or tryptophan ends this CDR3, so it is likely a read error. J is TRBJ2-3 and V is TRBV5-5; TRBD2 might be the D (5 bases). Trimming removed 4 bases at V and 1 base at J, with 31 bases between. The CDR3 totals 21 residues. Germline V CDR1 and CDR2: SGHKS, YYEKEE (reference sequence). The CDR3 nucleotides read TGTGCCAGCAGCCAAACTCAGGTATGGGAGTCAAGGATTGGGCGCACAGATACGCAGTATGTC. Amino acids: CASSQTQVWESRIGRTDTQYV.

CDR3 bases: TGTGCCAGCATTGATTCACCGGGACAGACCTACAATGAGCAGTTCTTC. Its protein is CASIDSPGQTYNEQFF. The chain has TRBV28 and TRBJ2-1; 7 positions match TRBD1. The trim removed 7 bases at V and 2 bases at J, leaving 11 bases unmatched. CDR1 and CDR2 from the germline V gene are MDHEN and SYDVKM. CDR3 length equals 16 residues.

About this clonotype itself: A much larger clone differs by one base, so this may be a read error. The CDR3, as DNA: TGTGCCAGCAGTGAACTCGGAAGCAATCAGCCCCGGCATTTT. Translation: CASSELGSNQPRHF. The V call is TRBV6-1, the J call TRBJ1-5; D remains ambiguous. Germline-derived CDR1 and CDR2 are MNHNS and SASEGT. The CDR3 spans 14 residues.

A remark on this clonotype: It may be a read error: a sequence one base away is much more abundant. The chain uses TRBV29-1 and TRBJ2-6; tentatively, D is TRBD1 (5 bases). Germline lookup yields CDR1 SQVTM and CDR2 ANQGSEA. The CDR3 totals 15 residues. The CDR3 here is CSVDEGISGANILTF. CDR3 nucleotides: TGCAGCGTTGACGAAGGCATCTCTGGGGCCAACATCCTGACTTTC.

Comment on this clonotype: Mismatch with germline at one junction end may stem from a read error. This sequence joins TRBV11-1 and TRBJ2-7; 8 bases fit TRBD2. CDR1 SGHAT and CDR2 FQDESV come from the germline V gene (reference sequence). There are 16 residues in the CDR3. DNA of the CDR3: TGTGCCAGCAGTTTCGCTAGCGGGCAAAGCTCCTACGAGCAGTGCTTC. Amino acids: CASSFASGQSSYEQCF.

Comment on this clonotype: This may be a read error, as it is one base from a much larger clone. The rearrangement uses TRBV6-2 or TRBV6-3 and TRBJ1-2, with TRBD1 identical over 8 bases. CDR1 and CDR2 from the germline V gene are MNHEY and SVGEGT. The CDR3 has 15 residues. The CDR3 is CAGSDPGQVFAGYTF. In nucleotides, the CDR3 is TGTGCCGGCAGTGACCCGGGACAGGTTTTTGCTGGCTACACCTTC.

With regard to this clonotype: The conserved closing phenylalanine or tryptophan is absent in this CDR3, likely reflecting a read error. This sequence joins TRBV29-1 and TRBJ1-2; D is uncertain. This CDR3 is built from 12 residues. From germline, CDR1 is SQVTM and CDR2 ANQGSEA. Written as DNA, the CDR3 is TGCAGCGTTTCGGCCGATAACTGTGGCTACACCCTC. As protein: CSVSADNCGYTL.

As to this clonotype: A read error may be the cause here, since a much bigger clone is one base away. The rearrangement links TRBV12-3 or TRBV12-4 to TRBJ1-5; D may be TRBD1 (6 bases). There are 16 residues in the CDR3. CDR3 sequence (DNA): TGTGCCAGCGGTTTTGAGGGGGGGACTATCGGTCAGCCCCAGCATTTT. Protein: CASGFEGGTIGQPQHF.

A word on this clonotype: A read error may produce the germline difference seen at one junction end. The chain employs TRBV6-5 and TRBJ1-2; D might be TRBD1 (5 bases). Germline V lookup: CDR1 MNHEY, CDR2 SVGAGI. The CDR3 covers 14 residues. In DNA, the CDR3 is TGCGCTAGCAAGTCCGGGACCCCTAACTATGGCTACACCTTC. Its translation is CASKSGTPNYGYTF.

This clonotype was picked up one time. The chain is built from TRBV18 and TRBJ2-2, with unresolved D. The V and J ends lost 3 bases and 6 bases respectively, with 11 bases between them. Per the germline V gene, CDR1 is KGHSH and CDR2 is LQKENI. CDR3 size: 14 residues. The CDR3 nucleotides read TGTGCCAGCTCACCGCCTGGACGGTCCGGGGAGCTGTTTTTT. This sequence encodes CASSPPGRSGELFF.

The chain uses TRBV6-5 and TRBJ1-1, with D maybe TRBD1 (5 bases). Trimming left V 7 bases short and J 10 bases short, with 19 bases between. The germline V gene encodes CDR1 MNHEY and CDR2 SVGAGI. The CDR3 runs to 13 residues. This CDR3 is CASTAPQGGRAFF. The CDR3 DNA is TGTGCCAGCACCGCCCCCCAGGGAGGGCGAGCTTTCTTT.

Only a few counts were recorded for this clonotype. The rearrangement links TRBV7-8 to TRBJ2-2; 7 bases map to TRBD2. V gave up 7 bases and J gave up 5 bases; unmatched junction bases: 7. CDR1 SGHVS and CDR2 FQNEAQ come from the germline V gene. The CDR3 consists of 14 residues. CDR3 bases: TGTGCCAGCAACACTGGCGGGAGTACCGGGGAGCTGTTTTTT. Amino acid sequence: CASNTGGSTGELFF.

This clonotype turned up a few times. A junction end diverges from the germline sequence, so it may reflect a read error. This chain connects TRBV4-3 to TRBJ2-7, with a weak D call TRBD2 (7 bases). This CDR3 has 15 amino acids. Germline lookup yields CDR1 LGHNA and CDR2 YSLEER. CDR3 in amino acids: CVSSQDRAGQYEQYF. As DNA, the CDR3 is TGCGTCAGCAGCCAAGATCGAGCGGGACAATACGAGCAGTACTTC.

For this clonotype: This sequence may be a read error, since a much larger clone differs from it by one base. The chain recombines TRBV5-4 with TRBJ1-3, with TRBD1 identical over 7 bases. Germline CDR1 SGHNT, CDR2 YYREEE (reference sequence). CDR3 length: 15 residues. J lost 0 bases, V lost 6 bases, and 6 bases had no gene match. The CDR3 coding sequence is TGTGCCAGCATCAACAGGGGCAGCTCTGGAAACACCATATATTTT. Translated, it gives CASINRGSSGNTIYF.

This sequence joins TRBV30 and TRBJ2-3; no reliable D call. The V end lost 5 bases, the J end lost 0 bases, and 12 bases lay between the germline ends. The CDR3 has 14 amino acids. The germline CDR1 and CDR2 sequences are GTSNPN and SVGIG (reference sequence). The CDR3 region has the DNA TGTGCCTGGGGAACAGCTTTCAGCACAGATACGCAGTATTTT. Translating gives CAWGTAFSTDTQYF. The full variable domain, with the rest looked up from reference TRBV30 and TRBJ2-3, is SQTIHQWPATLVQPVGSPLSLECTVEGTSNPNLYWYRQAAGRGLQLLFYSVGIGQISSEVPQNLSASRPQDRQFILSSKKLLLSDSGFYLCAWGTAFSTDTQYFGPGTRLTVL.

In its sample, this clonotype was seen many times. The rearrangement joins TRBV6-2 or TRBV6-3 to TRBJ2-3; 10 positions match TRBD2. Germline V gene data show CDR1 as MNHEY and CDR2 as SVGEGT. The CDR3 totals 15 residues. V trimming: 5 bases; J trimming: 3 bases; junction bases outside the gene matches: 5. In nucleotides, the CDR3 is TGTGCCAGCAGTAGGGCTAGCGGGAGAACAGATACGCAGTATTTT. It translates to CASSRASGRTDTQYF.

In the case of this clonotype: The junction does not match germline at one end; this may be a read error. The V call is TRBV11-3, the J call TRBJ2-2; D might be TRBD1 or TRBD2, each matching 5 bases. Germline assignment: CDR1 SGHNT and CDR2 YENEEA. This CDR3 comprises 13 residues. DNA of the CDR3: TGTGACAGTAGCTTAGAAGCCGAAGGGGAGCTATTTTTT. Translated: CDSSLEAEGELFF.